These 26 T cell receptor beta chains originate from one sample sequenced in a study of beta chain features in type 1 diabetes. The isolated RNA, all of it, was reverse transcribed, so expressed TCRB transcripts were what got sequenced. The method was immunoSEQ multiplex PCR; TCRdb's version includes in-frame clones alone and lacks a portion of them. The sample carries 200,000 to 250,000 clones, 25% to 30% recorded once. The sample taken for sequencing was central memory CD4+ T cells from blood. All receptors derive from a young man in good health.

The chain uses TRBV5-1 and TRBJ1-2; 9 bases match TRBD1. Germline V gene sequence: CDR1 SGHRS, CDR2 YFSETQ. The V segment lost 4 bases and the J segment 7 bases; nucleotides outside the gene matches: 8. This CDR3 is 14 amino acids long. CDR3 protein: CASSLGQGMIGYTF. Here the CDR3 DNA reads TGCGCCAGCAGCCTGGGACAGGGAATGATTGGCTACACCTTC.

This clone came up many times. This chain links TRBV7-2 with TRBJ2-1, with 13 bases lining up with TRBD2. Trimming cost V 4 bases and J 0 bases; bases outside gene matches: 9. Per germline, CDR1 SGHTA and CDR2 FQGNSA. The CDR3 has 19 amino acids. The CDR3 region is CASSSPGTSGVSSYNEQFF. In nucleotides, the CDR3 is TGTGCCAGCAGCTCCCCCGGGACTAGCGGGGTTAGCTCCTACAATGAGCAGTTCTTC.

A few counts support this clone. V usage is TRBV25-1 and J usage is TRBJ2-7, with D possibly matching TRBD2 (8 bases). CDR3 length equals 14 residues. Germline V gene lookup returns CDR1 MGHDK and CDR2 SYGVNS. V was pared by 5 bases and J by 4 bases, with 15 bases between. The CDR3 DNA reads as TGTGCCAGCAGTCGGGAGGGGGCGCGTTACGAGCAGTACTTC. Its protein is CASSREGARYEQYF.

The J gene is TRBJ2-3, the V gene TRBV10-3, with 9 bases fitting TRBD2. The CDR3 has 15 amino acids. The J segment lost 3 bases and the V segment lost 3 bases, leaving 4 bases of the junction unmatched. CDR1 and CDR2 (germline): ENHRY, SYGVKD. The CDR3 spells CAISEAGGHTDTQYF. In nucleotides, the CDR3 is TGTGCCATCAGTGAAGCGGGGGGACATACAGATACGCAGTATTTT.

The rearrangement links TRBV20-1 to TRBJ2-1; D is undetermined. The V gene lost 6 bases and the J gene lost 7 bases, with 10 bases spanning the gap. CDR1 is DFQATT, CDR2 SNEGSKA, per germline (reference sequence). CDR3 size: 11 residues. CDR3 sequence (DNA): TGCAGTGCCGCGCCACTTAATGAGCAGTTCTTC. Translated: CSAAPLNEQFF.

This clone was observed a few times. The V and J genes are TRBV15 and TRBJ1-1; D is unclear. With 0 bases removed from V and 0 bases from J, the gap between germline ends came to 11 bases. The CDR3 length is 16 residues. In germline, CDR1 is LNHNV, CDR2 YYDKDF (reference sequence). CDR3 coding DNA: TGTGCCACCAGCAGAGATAGGGCCGCCATGAACACTGAAGCTTTCTTT. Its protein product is CATSRDRAAMNTEAFF. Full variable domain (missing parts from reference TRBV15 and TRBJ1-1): DAMVIQNPRYQVTQFGKPVTLSCSQTLNHNVMYWYQQKSSQAPKLLFHYYDKDFNNEADTPDNFQSRRPNTSFCFLDIRSPGLGDTAMYLCATSRDRAAMNTEAFFGQGTRLTVV.

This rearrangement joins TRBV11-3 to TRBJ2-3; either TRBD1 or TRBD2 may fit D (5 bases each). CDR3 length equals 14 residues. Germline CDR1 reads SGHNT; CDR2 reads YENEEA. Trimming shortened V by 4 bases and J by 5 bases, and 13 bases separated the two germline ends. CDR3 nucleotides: TGTGCCAGCAGCTCTAGGGACGGGGAAGATACGCAGTATTTT. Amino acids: CASSSRDGEDTQYF.

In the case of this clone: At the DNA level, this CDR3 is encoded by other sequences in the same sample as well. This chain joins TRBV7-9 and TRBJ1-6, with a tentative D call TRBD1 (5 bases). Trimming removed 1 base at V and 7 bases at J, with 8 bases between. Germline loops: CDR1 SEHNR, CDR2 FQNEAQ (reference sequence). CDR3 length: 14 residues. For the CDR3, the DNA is TGTGCCAGCAGCTTAGGCGCAGGGAATTCACCCCTCCACTTT. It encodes CASSLGAGNSPLHF. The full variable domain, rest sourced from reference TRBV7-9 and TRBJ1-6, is DTGVSQNPRHKITKRGQNVTFRCDPISEHNRLYWYRQTLGQGPEFLTYFQNEAQLEKSRLLSDRFSAERPKGSFSTLEIQRTEQGDSAMYLCASSLGAGNSPLHFGNGTRLTVT.

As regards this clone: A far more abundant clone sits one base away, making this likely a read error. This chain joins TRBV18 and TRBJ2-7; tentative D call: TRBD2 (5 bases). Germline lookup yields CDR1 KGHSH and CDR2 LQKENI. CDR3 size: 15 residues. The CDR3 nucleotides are TGTGCCTGCTCACCTTCCGCAGTGGGGAGCTACGAGCAGTACTTC. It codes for CACSPSAVGSYEQYF.

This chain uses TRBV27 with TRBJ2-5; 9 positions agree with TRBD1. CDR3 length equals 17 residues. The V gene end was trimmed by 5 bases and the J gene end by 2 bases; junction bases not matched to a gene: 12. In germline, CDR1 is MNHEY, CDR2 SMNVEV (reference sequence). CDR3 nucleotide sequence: TGTGCCAGCAGTCCAAAAGGGACAGGGACCTTACAAGAGACCCAGTACTTC. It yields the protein CASSPKGTGTLQETQYF.

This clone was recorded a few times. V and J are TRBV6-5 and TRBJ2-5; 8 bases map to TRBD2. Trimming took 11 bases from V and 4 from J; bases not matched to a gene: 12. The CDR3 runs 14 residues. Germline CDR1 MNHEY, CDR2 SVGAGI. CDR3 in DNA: TGTGCCGCCTGGAGCGGGAGCCTATCAGAGACCCAGTACTTC. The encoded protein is CAAWSGSLSETQYF.

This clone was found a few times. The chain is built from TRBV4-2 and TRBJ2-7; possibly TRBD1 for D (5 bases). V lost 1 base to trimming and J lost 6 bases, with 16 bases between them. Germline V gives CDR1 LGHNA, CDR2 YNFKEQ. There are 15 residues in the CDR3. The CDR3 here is CASSQGTTQTFEQYF. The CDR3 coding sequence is TGTGCCAGCAGCCAAGGGACAACGCAGACTTTCGAGCAGTACTTC.

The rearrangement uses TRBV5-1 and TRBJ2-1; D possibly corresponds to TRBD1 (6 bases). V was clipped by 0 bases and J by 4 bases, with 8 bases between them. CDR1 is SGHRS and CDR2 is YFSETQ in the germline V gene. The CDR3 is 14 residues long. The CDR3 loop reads CASSLGQVYNEQFF. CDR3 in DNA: TGCGCCAGCAGCTTGGGACAGGTTTACAATGAGCAGTTCTTC.

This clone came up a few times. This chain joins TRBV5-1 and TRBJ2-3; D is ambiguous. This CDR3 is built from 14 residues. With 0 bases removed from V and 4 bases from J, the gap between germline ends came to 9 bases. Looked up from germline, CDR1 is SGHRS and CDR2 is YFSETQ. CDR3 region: CASSLDGGPDTQYF. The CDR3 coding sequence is TGCGCCAGCAGCTTGGACGGTGGCCCAGATACGCAGTATTTT.

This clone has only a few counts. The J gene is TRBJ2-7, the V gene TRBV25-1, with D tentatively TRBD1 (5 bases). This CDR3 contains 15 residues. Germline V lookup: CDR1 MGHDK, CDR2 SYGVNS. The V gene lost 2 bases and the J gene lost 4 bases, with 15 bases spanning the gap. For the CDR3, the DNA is TGTGCCAGCAGTGAAGGGGCAGGGCGTCCTTACGAGCAGTACTTC. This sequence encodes CASSEGAGRPYEQYF.

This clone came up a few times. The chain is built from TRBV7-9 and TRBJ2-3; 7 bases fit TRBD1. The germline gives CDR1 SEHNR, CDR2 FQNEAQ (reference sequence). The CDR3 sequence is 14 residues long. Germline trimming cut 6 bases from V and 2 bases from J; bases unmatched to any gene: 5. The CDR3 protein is CASRLGGHTDTQYF. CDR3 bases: TGTGCCAGCAGACTAGGGGGCCACACAGATACGCAGTATTTT.

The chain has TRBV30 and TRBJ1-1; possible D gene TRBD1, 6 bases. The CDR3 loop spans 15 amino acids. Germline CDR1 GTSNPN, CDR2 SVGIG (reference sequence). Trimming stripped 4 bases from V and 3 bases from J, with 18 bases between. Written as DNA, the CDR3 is TGTGCCTGGATCCCGATCGGACAGTGGGACACTGAAGCTTTCTTT. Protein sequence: CAWIPIGQWDTEAFF.

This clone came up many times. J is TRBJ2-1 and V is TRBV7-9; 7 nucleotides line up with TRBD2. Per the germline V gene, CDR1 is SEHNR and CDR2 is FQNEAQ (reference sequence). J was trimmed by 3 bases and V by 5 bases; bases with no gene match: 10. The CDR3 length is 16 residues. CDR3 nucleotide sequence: TGTGCCAGCAGCAGCGAGCGGGGTAAGAACTACAATGAGCAGTTCTTC. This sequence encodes CASSSERGKNYNEQFF.

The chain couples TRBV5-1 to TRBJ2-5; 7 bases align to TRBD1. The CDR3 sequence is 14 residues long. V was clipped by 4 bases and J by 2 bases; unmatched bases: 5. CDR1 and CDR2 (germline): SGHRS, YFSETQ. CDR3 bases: TGCGCCAGCAGCACGGGACAGCCGCAAGAGACCCAGTACTTC. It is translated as CASSTGQPQETQYF.

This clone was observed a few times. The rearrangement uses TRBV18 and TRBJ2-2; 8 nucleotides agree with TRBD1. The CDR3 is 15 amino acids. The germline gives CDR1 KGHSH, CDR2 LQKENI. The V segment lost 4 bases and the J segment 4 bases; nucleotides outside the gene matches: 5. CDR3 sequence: CASSRGQGVTGELFF. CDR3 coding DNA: TGTGCCAGCTCACGCGGACAGGGTGTCACCGGGGAGCTGTTTTTT. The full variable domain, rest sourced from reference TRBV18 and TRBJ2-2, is NAGVMQNPRHLVRRRGQEARLRCSPMKGHSHVYWYRQLPEEGLKFMVYLQKENIIDESGMPKERFSAEFPKEGPSILRIQQVVRGDSAAYFCASSRGQGVTGELFFGEGSRLTVL.

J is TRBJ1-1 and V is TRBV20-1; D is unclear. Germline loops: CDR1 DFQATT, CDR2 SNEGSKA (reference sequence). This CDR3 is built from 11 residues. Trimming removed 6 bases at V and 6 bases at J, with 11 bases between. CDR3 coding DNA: TGCAGTGCACGAAAGGGAGCTGAAGCTTTCTTT. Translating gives CSARKGAEAFF.

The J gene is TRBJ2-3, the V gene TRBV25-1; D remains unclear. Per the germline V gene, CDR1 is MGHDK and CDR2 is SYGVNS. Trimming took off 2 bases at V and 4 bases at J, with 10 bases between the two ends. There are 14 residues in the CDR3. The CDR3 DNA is TGTGCCAGCAGTGAAGGAGCGTTCCCAGATACGCAGTATTTT. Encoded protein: CASSEGAFPDTQYF.

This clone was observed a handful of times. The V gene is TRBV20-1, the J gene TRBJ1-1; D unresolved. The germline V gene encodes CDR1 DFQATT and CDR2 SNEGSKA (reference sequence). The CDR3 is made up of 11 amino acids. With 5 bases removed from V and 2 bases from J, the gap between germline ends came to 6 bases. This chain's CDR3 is CSASVNTEAFF. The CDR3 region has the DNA TGCAGTGCTTCGGTCAACACTGAAGCTTTCTTT.

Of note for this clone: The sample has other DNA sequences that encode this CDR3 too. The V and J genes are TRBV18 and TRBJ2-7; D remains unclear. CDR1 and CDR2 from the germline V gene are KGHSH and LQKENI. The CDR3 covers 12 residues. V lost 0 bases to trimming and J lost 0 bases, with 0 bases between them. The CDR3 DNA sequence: TGTGCCAGCTCACCACCCTCCTACGAGCAGTACTTC. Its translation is CASSPPSYEQYF.

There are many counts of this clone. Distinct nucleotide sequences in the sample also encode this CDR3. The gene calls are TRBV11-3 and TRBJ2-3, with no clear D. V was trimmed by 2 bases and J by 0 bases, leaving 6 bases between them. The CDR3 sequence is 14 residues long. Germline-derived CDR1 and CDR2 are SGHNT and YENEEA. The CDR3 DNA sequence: TGTGCCAGCAGCTTAACTACTAGCACAGATACGCAGTATTTT. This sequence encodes CASSLTTSTDTQYF.

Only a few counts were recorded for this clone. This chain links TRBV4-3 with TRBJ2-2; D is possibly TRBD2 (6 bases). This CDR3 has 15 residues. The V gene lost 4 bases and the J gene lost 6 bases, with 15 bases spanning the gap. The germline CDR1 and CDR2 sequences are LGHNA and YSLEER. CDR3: CASSLQGASAGELFF. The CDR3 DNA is TGCGCCAGCAGCCTACAAGGGGCTAGCGCCGGGGAGCTGTTTTTT.